This T cell receptor beta chain was found in a study of blood T cell repertoires in COVID-19. Overall study context: Material from acute and convalescent COVID-19 was sourced from the United States, Italy and Spain.

Measured with immunoSEQ multiplex PCR; TCRdb has only the in-frame clones, and not every one. The table lists about 130,000 clones, approximately 80% of them singletons. CDR1 is SGHAT and CDR2 is FQNNGV in the germline V gene. The V end lost 7 bases, the J end lost 5 bases, and 15 bases lay between the germline ends. This CDR3 region has 13 residues. This sequence originates from a woman older than 75 with acute or convalescent COVID-19. Sequencing was carried out using peripheral blood. The chain has TRBV11-2 and TRBJ2-7; a weak D match, TRBD1 (6 bases). The CDR3 DNA follows: TGTGCCAGCACCACCTCCAGGGGTCACGAGCAGTACTTC. Encoded protein: CASTTSRGHEQYF.